The 22 T cell receptor beta chains given below trace back to one sample, sequenced in a study of spatial heterogeneity in lung cancer (dated by TCRdb to between 2017 and 2020). Summary of the overall study and its limitations: The number of expanded intratumoral alpha and beta TCRs correlated with the tumor nonsynonymous mutation count.

Receptors were amplified or captured by 5' RACE. The data were produced on a NextSeq 500. TCRdb reprocessing: public reads trimmed at Q25 with fastp, clones called with MiXCR, in-frame beta chains kept. For every CDR3 protein sequence, its rows merge into one entry that carries the most common genes and DNA. The sample table records about 10,000 distinct CDR3 sequences; roughly 6.3% of these occur just once. The ten largest account for 9.5% to 13% of the sample. Their antigen targets remain unknown. The sample's time point label, decoded: sample taken at primary tumor resection. The sequenced sample was lung tumor tissue, obtained at surgery. These receptors all stem from a male donor with early-stage non-small cell lung cancer.

This clonotype came up many times. The chain employs TRBV10-3 and TRBJ1-2; D unclear. The germline V gene has CDR1 ENHRY and CDR2 SYGVKD. Trimming pared 11 bases from V and 4 bases from J, leaving 17 bases between. The CDR3 runs 13 residues. CDR3 loop: CAAGETSGYGYTF. In nucleotides, the CDR3 is TGTGCCGCCGGGGAAACATCCGGCTATGGCTACACCTTC.

This clonotype was counted at least ten times. This chain's CDR3 is CASRTTRGRSEAFF. The CDR3 DNA reads TGTGCCAGCAGGACCACCCGGGGGAGGTCTGAAGCTTTCTTT. J is TRBJ1-1 and V is TRBV6-6, with D tentatively TRBD1 (5 bases). The CDR3 extends over 14 amino acids. Germline assignment: CDR1 MNHNY and CDR2 SVGAGI (reference sequence). V lost 6 bases to trimming and J lost 6 bases, with 17 bases between them.

This clonotype is labeled as medium-sized (0.01 to 0.1%). J is TRBJ2-5 and V is TRBV6-5; TRBD1 is a possible D gene (6 bases). The germline V gene has CDR1 MNHEY and CDR2 SVGAGI. V was pared by 6 bases and J by 5 bases, with 19 bases between. The CDR3 length is 15 residues. The CDR3 reads CASRLGQPIAETQYF. The CDR3 nucleotides are TGTGCCAGCAGACTCGGACAGCCTATAGCGGAGACCCAGTACTTC.

This clonotype showed up many times. This rearrangement joins TRBV19 to TRBJ1-5; D is possibly TRBD1 (5 bases). Trimming pared 6 bases from V and 7 bases from J, leaving 25 bases between. CDR3 size: 17 residues. CDR1 is LNHDA and CDR2 is SQIVND in the germline V gene (reference sequence). CDR3: CASRPRAGVAREQPQHF. DNA for the CDR3: TGTGCCAGTAGACCCCGGGCGGGGGTGGCCCGAGAGCAGCCCCAGCATTTT.

Concerning this clonotype: One junction end disagrees with the germline gene, perhaps due to a read error. The CDR3 is CAILSGVSTDTQFF. As DNA, the CDR3 is TGTGCCATCCTCTCCGGGGTAAGCACAGATACGCAGTTTTTT. The chain combines TRBV10-3 with TRBJ2-3; D is possibly TRBD2 (5 bases). The CDR3 consists of 14 residues. Per the germline V gene, CDR1 is ENHRY and CDR2 is SYGVKD.

This clonotype appeared many times. This chain joins TRBV28 and TRBJ1-1; the D gene is possibly TRBD1 (5 bases). The CDR3 loop spans 12 amino acids. Trimming took 6 bases from V and 6 from J, leaving 11 bases between them. Looked up from germline, CDR1 is MDHEN and CDR2 is SYDVKM. CDR3 loop: CASSGGFSEAFF. The CDR3 region has the DNA TGTGCCAGCAGCGGGGGTTTCTCTGAAGCTTTCTTT.

This clonotype was seen many times. DNA of the CDR3: TGCAGTGCTAGAGTAGCCTCCCATTCACCCCTCCACTTT. This translates into CSARVASHSPLHF. V and J are TRBV20-1 and TRBJ1-6; no clear D gene. The CDR3 is 13 residues long. Germline assignment: CDR1 DFQATT and CDR2 SNEGSKA (reference sequence). The V end was cut by 1 base, the J end by 8 bases, with 9 bases between.

The chain couples TRBV7-6 to TRBJ2-2; no definite D call. The V gene's germline CDR1 is SGHVS and CDR2 FNYEAQ. The CDR3 covers 12 residues. V was clipped by 4 bases and J by 7 bases, with 7 bases between them. The CDR3 DNA reads as TGTGCCAGCAGCTCAGGAGACGGGGAGCTGTTTTTT. This translates into CASSSGDGELFF.

In its sample, this clonotype was seen many times. The V call is TRBV5-6, the J call TRBJ2-4; D uncertain. Germline CDR1 SGHDT, CDR2 YYEEEE. CDR3 length: 13 amino acids. The V gene lost 4 bases and the J gene lost 0 bases, with 5 bases spanning the gap. CDR3 in amino acids: CASSPSAKNIQYF. CDR3 DNA: TGTGCCAGCAGCCCTTCAGCCAAAAACATTCAGTACTTC.

This clonotype was detected only a few times. Germline and junction disagree at one end, which may indicate a read error. The rearrangement uses TRBV27 and TRBJ2-7, with D perhaps matching TRBD2 (5 bases). CDR3 size: 14 residues. Germline V gene lookup returns CDR1 MNHEY and CDR2 SMNVEV (reference sequence). CDR3 sequence: CTSSLGLRGYEQYF. CDR3 in DNA: TGCACCAGCAGTTTAGGGCTTCGGGGCTACGAGCAGTACTTC.

Judged by abundance, this clonotype is medium-sized. The chain employs TRBV24-1 and TRBJ1-1, with unresolved D. Trimming stripped 5 bases from V and 1 base from J, with 4 bases between. There are 12 residues in the CDR3. Germline assignment: CDR1 KGHDR and CDR2 SFDVKD. The DNA of the CDR3 is TGTGCCACCAGTGGCCCGAACACTGAAGCTTTCTTT. This translates into CATSGPNTEAFF.

This clonotype was seen at least ten times. The V and J genes are TRBV10-3 and TRBJ1-1; the D is unclear. Trimming took off 7 bases at V and 0 bases at J, with 12 bases between the two ends. The length of the CDR3 is 14 residues. Germline V gene lookup returns CDR1 ENHRY and CDR2 SYGVKD. Written as DNA, the CDR3 is TGTGCCATCAAGAAGTTGGGCGTGAACACTGAAGCTTTCTTT. Amino acid sequence: CAIKKLGVNTEAFF.

CDR3 sequence reads: CASSPDPWPGELFF. The CDR3, as DNA: TGCGCCAGCAGCCCGGACCCTTGGCCCGGGGAGCTGTTTTTT. The chain has TRBV4-1 and TRBJ2-2; D gene uncertain. The V end was cut by 4 bases, the J end by 6 bases, with 12 bases between. CDR1 and CDR2 from the germline V gene are MGHRA and YSYEKL. This CDR3 comprises 14 residues.

There are many counts of this clonotype. This chain links TRBV18 with TRBJ2-7, with D unresolved. The CDR3 sequence is 12 residues long. Germline V gene data show CDR1 as KGHSH and CDR2 as LQKENI. The germline V and J ends were trimmed by 4 bases and 2 bases, with 6 bases remaining between them. The CDR3 DNA reads as TGTGCCAGCTCACTTTATGCCTACGAGCAGTACTTC. It is translated as CASSLYAYEQYF.

This clonotype has at least ten counts. CDR3: CASSYDAGQNTEAFF. In DNA form, the CDR3 reads TGTGCCAGCAGTTACGATGCAGGCCAGAACACTGAAGCTTTCTTT. The rearrangement joins TRBV6-6 to TRBJ1-1; no firm D call. CDR3 length: 15 residues. The V and J ends lost 2 bases and 1 base respectively, with 11 bases between them. The germline V gene encodes CDR1 MNHNY and CDR2 SVGAGI (reference sequence).

This clonotype was recorded many times. The rearrangement uses TRBV5-5 and TRBJ2-7; TRBD1 is a possible D gene (6 bases). CDR1 SGHKS and CDR2 YYEKEE come from the germline V gene (reference sequence). V was cut by 1 base and J by 5 bases, with 16 bases left in between. The CDR3 length is 15 residues. The CDR3 nucleotides are TGTGCCAGCAGCTTGTGGGCAGGGGTAGGGGACGAGCAGTACTTC. The encoded protein is CASSLWAGVGDEQYF.

This clonotype is labeled as medium-sized. The chain links TRBV2 to TRBJ1-2; 7 bases match TRBD1. V dropped 8 bases and J dropped 5; count of bases not matched to a gene: 5. The CDR3 loop spans 12 amino acids. Per germline, CDR1 SNHLY and CDR2 FYNNEI. CDR3 in DNA: TGTGCCAGCGGGGACAGTCTTTATGGCTACACCTTC. Its protein is CASGDSLYGYTF.

This clonotype has at least ten counts. The CDR3 protein is CASAGILAKNIQYF. The CDR3 DNA follows: TGTGCCAGTGCAGGGATTCTAGCCAAAAACATTCAGTACTTC. The genes are TRBV2 and TRBJ2-4; weak D call: TRBD1 (5 bases). The CDR3 spans 14 residues. V was pared by 9 bases and J by 0 bases, with 12 bases between. Germline loops: CDR1 SNHLY, CDR2 FYNNEI.

In its sample, this clonotype was seen many times. V and J are TRBV10-3 and TRBJ1-1; weak D call: TRBD1 (5 bases). The CDR3 sequence is 13 residues long. Per the germline V gene, CDR1 is ENHRY and CDR2 is SYGVKD. V was shortened by 7 bases and J by 1 base, with 10 bases between the two germline ends. The CDR3: CAIMGGPNTEAFF. CDR3 in DNA: TGTGCCATCATGGGGGGTCCGAACACTGAAGCTTTCTTT.

This clonotype has a count of ten or more. The rearrangement links TRBV27 to TRBJ1-5; D uncertain. Trimming took 0 bases from V and 0 from J, leaving 3 bases between them. The CDR3 totals 14 residues. Germline V lookup: CDR1 MNHEY, CDR2 SMNVEV (reference sequence). The CDR3 here is CASSLSGSNQPQHF. CDR3 DNA sequence: TGTGCCAGCAGTTTATCAGGTAGCAATCAGCCCCAGCATTTT.

This clonotype has ten or more counts. V usage is TRBV10-3 and J usage is TRBJ2-7; TRBD1 matches at 10 bases. The germline CDR1 and CDR2 sequences are ENHRY and SYGVKD. The V gene end was trimmed by 4 bases and the J gene end by 0 bases; junction bases not matched to a gene: 3. The CDR3 sequence is 15 residues long. The chain's CDR3 is CAISAGTGDSYEQYV. The CDR3 bases are TGTGCCATCAGTGCGGGGACAGGGGACTCCTACGAGCAGTACGTC.

This clonotype was recorded at least ten times. This sequence joins TRBV20-1 and TRBJ2-7; TRBD1 might be the D (5 bases). Germline V gene sequence: CDR1 DFQATT, CDR2 SNEGSKA (reference sequence). CDR3 length equals 15 residues. V lost 3 bases and J lost 3, with 18 bases in between. For the CDR3, the DNA is TGCAGTGCTAGTCCAGGGTTTTCGAAGCACTACGAGCAGTACTTC. Translation gives CSASPGFSKHYEQYF.